A single sample is the source of the 8 T cell receptor beta chains below, sequenced in a study of blood T cell repertoires in COVID-19. The data were produced by immunoSEQ multiplex PCR, yet TCRdb's version contains in-frame clones alone and is incomplete. The sample carries 130,000 or so clones, about 87% recorded once. Sample: peripheral blood. The receptors come from a human donor with COVID-19, enrolled during active disease. The donor label of this sample is uncertain.

Only one count was recorded for this clone. The chain carries TRBV2 and TRBJ2-2, with 9 bases fitting TRBD1. V lost 8 bases, J lost 4 bases, and 14 bases stayed unmatched. The CDR3 loop spans 17 amino acids. Germline CDR1 and CDR2: SNHLY and FYNNEI. The CDR3 loop reads CASRLGGQGAGTGELFF. CDR3 nucleotides: TGTGCCAGCCGTCTGGGGGGACAGGGTGCTGGCACCGGGGAGCTGTTTTTT.

The chain links TRBV4-1 to TRBJ2-7, with 9 bases matching TRBD2. The trim removed 0 bases at V and 0 bases at J, leaving 6 bases unmatched. The CDR3 is 17 amino acids. Germline CDR1 reads MGHRA; CDR2 reads YSYEKL. The CDR3 reads CASSQEGRLADSYEQYF. The CDR3 nucleotides are TGCGCCAGCAGCCAAGAAGGTCGACTAGCGGACTCCTACGAGCAGTACTTC.

The chain is built from TRBV6-5 and TRBJ1-4; D not resolved. Trimming cost V 6 bases and J 14 bases, with 10 bases left between them. Germline lookup yields CDR1 MNHEY and CDR2 SVGAGI. CDR3 length: 10 amino acids. The CDR3 DNA reads as TGTGCCAGCAGGGGTATCGGGCTGTTTTTT. This translates into CASRGIGLFF.

This chain uses TRBV6-2 or TRBV6-3 with TRBJ2-3; 13 nucleotides line up with TRBD2. This CDR3 is built from 16 residues. With V trimmed by 5 bases and J by 2 bases, 4 bases remained unmatched. Per germline, CDR1 MNHEY and CDR2 SVGEGT. The CDR3 reads CASSTGTSGTTDTQYF. Here the CDR3 DNA reads TGTGCCAGCAGTACCGGGACTAGCGGGACCACAGATACGCAGTATTTT.

This clone was seen just once. Germline is not matched at one junction end, which may reflect a read error. The sample carries other DNA sequences with the same CDR3. V and J are TRBV7-6 and TRBJ1-5; TRBD1 is a possible D gene (6 bases). CDR3 length equals 15 residues. Germline assignment: CDR1 SGHVS and CDR2 FNYEAQ. The CDR3 sequence is CASSLTGRSNQPQHF. Here the CDR3 DNA reads TGTGCCAGCAGCTTAACAGGGCGAAGCAATCAGCCCCAGCACTTT. Together with reference TRBV7-6 and TRBJ1-5, the CDR3 gives the full variable domain: GAGVSQSPRYKVTKRGQDVALRCDPISGHVSLYWYRQALGQGPEFLTYFNYEAQQDKSGLPNDRFSAERPEGSISTLTIQRTEQRDSAMYRCASSLTGRSNQPQHFGDGTRLSIL.

The V gene is TRBV7-3, the J gene TRBJ2-2; maybe TRBD2 (5 bases). The CDR3 has 15 residues. Germline loops: CDR1 SGHTA, CDR2 FQGTGA. The ends were cut back, 1 base at V and 0 bases at J, with 6 bases in the middle. The CDR3 spells CASSLRGANTGELFF. The CDR3 DNA reads TGTGCCAGCAGCTTAAGGGGAGCGAACACCGGGGAGCTGTTTTTT. The whole variable domain, filled in from reference TRBV7-3 and TRBJ2-2, reads GAGVSQTPSNKVTEKGKYVELRCDPISGHTALYWYRQSLGQGPEFLIYFQGTGAADDSGLPNDRFFAVRPEGSVSTLKIQRTERGDSAVYLCASSLRGANTGELFFGEGSRLTVL.

This clone has only one observation. This chain connects TRBV18 to TRBJ2-2, with 7 bases identical to TRBD1. Germline V gene data show CDR1 as KGHSH and CDR2 as LQKENI. V trimming: 3 bases; J trimming: 0 bases; junction bases outside the gene matches: 4. The CDR3 extends over 16 amino acids. CDR3 sequence (DNA): TGTGCCAGCTCACCGCCGGGACAGTCGAACACCGGGGAGCTGTTTTTT. It yields the protein CASSPPGQSNTGELFF.

The rearrangement links TRBV7-3 to TRBJ1-2; D gene ambiguous. The CDR3 is 15 amino acids. CDR1 and CDR2 from the germline V gene are SGHTA and FQGTGA. The V end lost 5 bases, the J end lost 1 base, and 14 bases lay between the germline ends. CDR3 in amino acids: CASSPPYVYNYGYTF. In DNA, the CDR3 is TGTGCCAGCAGCCCCCCTTACGTCTATAACTATGGCTACACCTTC.